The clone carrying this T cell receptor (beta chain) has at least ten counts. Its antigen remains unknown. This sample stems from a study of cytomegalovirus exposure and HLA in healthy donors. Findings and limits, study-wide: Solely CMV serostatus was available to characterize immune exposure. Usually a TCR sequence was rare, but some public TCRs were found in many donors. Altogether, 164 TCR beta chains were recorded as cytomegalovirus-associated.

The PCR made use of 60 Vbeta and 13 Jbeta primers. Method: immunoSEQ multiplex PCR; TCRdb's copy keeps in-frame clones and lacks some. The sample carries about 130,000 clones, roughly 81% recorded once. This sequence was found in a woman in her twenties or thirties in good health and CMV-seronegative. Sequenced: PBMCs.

The CDR3 sequence: CASSLEQGRTEAFF. DNA of the CDR3: TGTGCCAGCAGCTTAGAACAGGGGCGGACTGAAGCTTTCTTT. The rearrangement joins TRBV7-8 to TRBJ1-1, with TRBD1 identical over 7 bases. Trimming cost V 1 base and J 5 bases; bases outside gene matches: 4. The CDR3 is 14 amino acids. Germline V gene sequence: CDR1 SGHVS, CDR2 FQNEAQ.